This TCR beta chain was captured in a study of beta chain features in type 1 diabetes. General study results and limits: A moderate, significant TCRB CDR3 shortening appeared in type 1 diabetes across four CD4+ subsets. Patients showed naive, central memory and Treg TCRB repertoires that appeared more similar than those of healthy donors.

One heparinised blood draw averaging about 120 mL was given by each donor. Central memory, naive, regulatory and stem cell-like memory CD4+ cells were sorted by CD45RO/CCR7/CD25/CD127/CD95/CD27. This clone has just a few counts. Its specificity is unknown. The entirety of the isolated RNA underwent reverse transcription, so expressed TCRB transcripts were sequenced. Some clones are missing from TCRdb's copy, which holds only in-frame ones; the method was immunoSEQ multiplex PCR. Here the sample spans 150,000 to 200,000 clones, about 8.1% being singletons. Trimming pared 6 bases from V and 2 bases from J, leaving 12 bases between. Germline CDR1 reads SQVTM; CDR2 reads ANQGSEA. This CDR3 contains 13 residues.

Sequencing used central memory CD4+ T cells from blood. The clonotype comes from a woman aged 18-29 years with type 1 diabetes. The chain is built from TRBV29-1 and TRBJ2-3; D gene ambiguous. DNA of the CDR3: TGCAGCGTCGGGTTCCAAGTCACAGATACGCAGTATTTT. Translation: CSVGFQVTDTQYF.